These 31 T cell receptor beta chains came from one sample sequenced in a study of blood T cells in healthy people across ages. The authors ran a second PCR of about 7 to 11 cycles using a sample-barcoded 5' primer and a J-beta primer mix. TCRdb re-derived calls from the 5' RACE reads in MiXCR, one entry per CDR3 protein. The sample lists 650,000 to 950,000 distinct CDR3 sequences; 40% to 50% were seen once. The specimen was blood. These receptors came from a man aged 60-69 years in good health.

This chain uses TRBV29-1 with TRBJ2-5, with 8 bases that match TRBD2. Per the germline V gene, CDR1 is SQVTM and CDR2 is ANQGSEA. V gave up 4 bases and J gave up 5 bases; unmatched junction bases: 9. The CDR3 runs to 14 residues. The CDR3 reads CSVAGSGGWETQYF. CDR3 nucleotide sequence: TGCAGCGTTGCGGGGAGCGGGGGATGGGAGACCCAGTACTTC.

DNA of the CDR3: TGTGCCAGCAGCCGTTTCAGGACAGGGGCATCTGGGGCCAACGTCCTGACTTTC. Translated, it gives CASSRFRTGASGANVLTF. The chain combines TRBV3-1 with TRBJ2-6; TRBD1 aligns across 9 bases. V shed 4 bases and J 1 base; nucleotides not matched to a gene: 8. There are 18 residues in the CDR3. Germline loops: CDR1 LGHDT, CDR2 YNNKEL (reference sequence).

A few counts support this clonotype. This rearrangement joins TRBV20-1 to TRBJ2-7, with D tentatively TRBD2 (5 bases). The germline V gene encodes CDR1 DFQATT and CDR2 SNEGSKA (reference sequence). V was pared by 6 bases and J by 1 base, with 19 bases between. The CDR3 has 15 residues. The CDR3 nucleotides are TGCAGTGCCGACCACCGGGGTTCCTTGTCCTACGAGCAGTACTTC. Translating gives CSADHRGSLSYEQYF.

This clonotype was detected only a few times. The V and J genes are TRBV29-1 and TRBJ2-7; 10 bases fit TRBD1. This CDR3 region has 13 residues. Germline CDR1 is SQVTM and CDR2 is ANQGSEA. Unmatched junction bases numbered 6, after V lost 7 bases and J lost 3 bases. Written as DNA, the CDR3 is TGCAGCGCCACGGGACAGGGGAACTACGAGCAGTACTTC. Amino acid sequence: CSATGQGNYEQYF.

The chain carries TRBV18 and TRBJ2-7; D call uncertain. Trimming left V 2 bases short and J 7 bases short, with 15 bases between. The CDR3 runs to 14 residues. Germline values: CDR1 KGHSH, CDR2 LQKENI. The CDR3 loop is CASSPLPEVGEQYF. The CDR3 DNA follows: TGTGCCAGCTCACCATTGCCAGAGGTCGGGGAGCAGTACTTC.

V gene TRBV20-1 combines with J gene TRBJ1-1; 7 bases are shared with TRBD1. After removal of 5 bases from V and 4 bases from J, the junction contained 13 bases not matched to a gene. The V gene's germline CDR1 is DFQATT and CDR2 SNEGSKA (reference sequence). The CDR3 runs to 15 residues. CDR3: CSAPNPQGKGTEAFF. CDR3 DNA sequence: TGCAGTGCTCCCAACCCACAGGGGAAGGGCACTGAAGCTTTCTTT.

The chain combines TRBV3-1 with TRBJ2-4; a possible D gene is TRBD2 (5 bases). This CDR3 is 14 amino acids long. The V gene lost 3 bases and the J gene lost 4 bases, with 10 bases spanning the gap. Germline V gives CDR1 LGHDT, CDR2 YNNKEL (reference sequence). Here the CDR3 reads CASSHGLGKNIQYF. CDR3 DNA sequence: TGTGCCAGCAGCCACGGACTGGGAAAAAACATTCAGTACTTC. The full variable domain, its missing parts supplied by reference TRBV3-1 and TRBJ2-4, is DTAVSQTPKYLVTQMGNDKSIKCEQNLGHDTMYWYKQDSKKFLKIMFSYNNKELIINETVPNRFSPKSPDKAHLNLHINSLELGDSAVYFCASSHGLGKNIQYFGAGTRLSVL.

This clonotype has a count of ten or more. The chain joins TRBV7-6 to TRBJ2-1; the D is unclear. The CDR3 sequence is 13 residues long. The V end lost 5 bases, the J end lost 4 bases, and 9 bases lay between the germline ends. Germline V gene data show CDR1 as SGHVS and CDR2 as FNYEAQ. This chain's CDR3 is CASSVQSYNEQFF. CDR3 DNA: TGTGCCAGCAGCGTCCAATCATACAATGAGCAGTTCTTC.

This clonotype was counted only a few times. V gene TRBV20-1 combines with J gene TRBJ2-3, with TRBD2 matching 12 bases. The germline V gene encodes CDR1 DFQATT and CDR2 SNEGSKA (reference sequence). CDR3 length equals 14 residues. V lost 5 bases, J lost 4 bases, and 4 bases stayed unmatched. The CDR3 protein is CSAGLAGNADTQYF. CDR3 coding DNA: TGCAGTGCTGGACTAGCGGGAAATGCAGATACGCAGTATTTT.

This rearrangement joins TRBV20-1 to TRBJ2-7; no clear D. The CDR3 contains 12 residues. Trimming took 2 bases from V and 10 from J, leaving 15 bases between them. The germline CDR1 and CDR2 sequences are DFQATT and SNEGSKA (reference sequence). The CDR3 DNA reads TGCAGTGCTAGACCCTGGGCGAAGGCCCAGTACTTC. Protein: CSARPWAKAQYF.

The chain couples TRBV10-2 to TRBJ2-7; TRBD2 might be the D (6 bases). This CDR3 spans 15 amino acids. Germline CDR1 is WSHSY and CDR2 is SAAADI. V lost 3 bases, J lost 0 bases, and 12 bases lay in between. Here the CDR3 DNA reads TGCGCCAGCAGTGACGGAGGGGCCGGCTCCTACGAGCAGTACTTC. It translates to CASSDGGAGSYEQYF.

A note on this clonotype: A much larger clone differs by one base, so this may be a read error. The V gene is TRBV5-1, the J gene TRBJ2-7; TRBD1 or TRBD2 may be the D gene (6 bases each). Germline lookup yields CDR1 SGHRS and CDR2 YFSETQ. The CDR3 contains 15 residues. Trimming stripped 7 bases from V and 5 bases from J, with 22 bases between. CDR3 in amino acids: CASVPLGGRVDEQYF. For the CDR3, the DNA is TGCGCCAGCGTTCCGTTAGGGGGGAGAGTAGACGAGCAGTACTTC.

Ten or more counts support this clonotype. The chain carries TRBV7-2 and TRBJ2-5, with D maybe TRBD2 (5 bases). The CDR3 is 15 residues long. V lost 0 bases to trimming and J lost 1 base, with 9 bases between them. CDR1 SGHTA and CDR2 FQGNSA come from the germline V gene. The CDR3 loop reads CASSLAGLLQETQYF. For the CDR3, the DNA is TGTGCCAGCAGCTTAGCCGGACTTCTCCAAGAGACCCAGTACTTC. Full variable domain (missing parts from reference TRBV7-2 and TRBJ2-5): GAGVSQSPSNKVTEKGKDVELRCDPISGHTALYWYRQSLGQGLEFLIYFQGNSAPDKSGLPSDRFSAERTGGSVSTLTIQRTQQEDSAVYLCASSLAGLLQETQYFGPGTRLLVL.

The chain joins TRBV5-5 to TRBJ2-1, with TRBD1 matching 9 bases. The tail of the sequence fits TRBJ2-7 better, so the J call may be wrong. This CDR3 contains 15 residues. CDR1 SGHKS and CDR2 YYEKEE come from the germline V gene (reference sequence). CDR3 protein: CASSHDRGIYNEQYF. CDR3 in DNA: TGTGCCAGCAGCCACGACAGGGGGATATACAATGAGCAGTACTTC.

The chain uses TRBV25-1 and TRBJ2-7; TRBD2 agrees at 7 bases. The CDR3 consists of 15 residues. Germline V gene lookup returns CDR1 MGHDK and CDR2 SYGVNS. V shed 1 base, J shed 7 bases, and the junction held 10 bases outside the gene matches. CDR3 amino acids: CASSELGGEYNEQYF. DNA for the CDR3: TGTGCCAGCAGTGAATTGGGGGGGGAGTACAATGAGCAGTACTTC.

J is TRBJ2-5 and V is TRBV5-1; possibly TRBD1 or TRBD2 for D (5 bases each). In germline, CDR1 is SGHRS, CDR2 YFSETQ. The CDR3 spans 14 residues. Between the trimmed V and J ends, which lost 3 bases and 3 bases, there was a span of 12 bases. CDR3 bases: TGCGCCAGCAGCTACTCGACAGCGGAAGAGACCCAGTACTTC. The encoded protein is CASSYSTAEETQYF.

The CDR3 sequence is CAISEGQRTDTQYF. Written as DNA, the CDR3 is TGTGCCATCAGTGAGGGACAGCGCACAGATACGCAGTATTTT. The rearrangement links TRBV10-3 to TRBJ2-3; tentative D call: TRBD1 (6 bases). The CDR3 length is 14 residues. The germline CDR1 and CDR2 sequences are ENHRY and SYGVKD. Between the trimmed V and J ends, which lost 2 bases and 1 base, there was a span of 7 bases.

This clonotype was counted only a few times. This chain uses TRBV3-1 with TRBJ2-3; D ambiguous. Trimming stripped 6 bases from V and 0 bases from J, with 16 bases between. Germline V CDR1 and CDR2: LGHDT, YNNKEL (reference sequence). This CDR3 region has 16 residues. CDR3 in amino acids: CASSQRTGGSTDTQYF. The CDR3 nucleotides read TGTGCCAGCAGTCAGAGAACTGGCGGCAGCACAGATACGCAGTATTTT.

The V gene is TRBV6-5, the J gene TRBJ2-3; D not resolved. The V gene's germline CDR1 is MNHEY and CDR2 SVGAGI. The length of the CDR3 is 13 residues. Between the trimmed V and J ends, which lost 5 bases and 6 bases, there was a span of 12 bases. CDR3 in amino acids: CASSTPTMDTQYF. DNA for the CDR3: TGTGCCAGCAGTACCCCCACAATGGATACGCAGTATTTT.

This clonotype has a count of ten or more. The rearrangement links TRBV29-1 to TRBJ2-7; TRBD2 matches 9 bases. Trimming cost V 4 bases and J 7 bases; bases outside gene matches: 2. CDR1 and CDR2 from the germline V gene are SQVTM and ANQGSEA. The CDR3 is made up of 11 amino acids. The CDR3 here is CSVGGLAEQYF. The CDR3 DNA follows: TGCAGCGTTGGGGGACTAGCAGAGCAGTACTTC.

Only a few counts were recorded for this clonotype. DNA for the CDR3: TGTGCCAGCAGCTTGCAGCAGCGGGGGGGCACAGATACGCAGTATTTT. Translating it yields CASSLQQRGGTDTQYF. V is TRBV5-5 and J is TRBJ2-3, with TRBD2 matching 9 bases. V trimming: 1 base; J trimming: 1 base; junction bases outside the gene matches: 4. Germline V gene lookup returns CDR1 SGHKS and CDR2 YYEKEE (reference sequence). CDR3 length: 16 residues.

The chain is built from TRBV7-9 and TRBJ1-2; unclear D gene. The germline gives CDR1 SEHNR, CDR2 FQNEAQ (reference sequence). The CDR3 has 14 amino acids. V was trimmed by 6 bases and J by 2 bases, leaving 13 bases between them. This CDR3 reads CASRLNDPNYGYTF. The CDR3 coding sequence is TGTGCCAGCAGACTAAACGATCCCAACTATGGCTACACCTTC. Full variable domain (outside the CDR3, taken from reference TRBV7-9 and TRBJ1-2): DTGVSQNPRHKITKRGQNVTFRCDPISEHNRLYWYRQTLGQGPEFLTYFQNEAQLEKSRLLSDRFSAERPKGSFSTLEIQRTEQGDSAMYLCASRLNDPNYGYTFGSGTRLTVV.

This clonotype was recorded a few times. The chain joins TRBV6-5 to TRBJ2-3; D is possibly TRBD1 (5 bases). Per the germline V gene, CDR1 is MNHEY and CDR2 is SVGAGI. Trimming removed 0 bases from V and 3 bases from J, with 7 bases in between. This CDR3 contains 14 residues. CDR3 coding DNA: TGTGCCAGCAGTTACTCCAGGGAAACAGATACGCAGTATTTT. It codes for CASSYSRETDTQYF.

This clonotype turned up a few times. J is TRBJ1-2 and V is TRBV6-1; no firm D call. There are 17 residues in the CDR3. V was pared by 7 bases and J by 0 bases, with 21 bases between. The V gene's germline CDR1 is MNHNS and CDR2 SASEGT. CDR3 DNA: TGTGCCAGCAATCCCGTTGCAAGTCCACTAGCTAACTATGGCTACACCTTC. It yields the protein CASNPVASPLANYGYTF.

This clonotype was picked up a small number of times. V and J are TRBV10-3 and TRBJ2-5; D is perhaps TRBD2 (5 bases). Germline loops: CDR1 ENHRY, CDR2 SYGVKD. Trimming cost V 10 bases and J 2 bases, with 11 bases left between them. The CDR3 sequence is 12 residues long. The CDR3 sequence: CATGREQETQYF. The CDR3 nucleotides are TGTGCCACCGGACGGGAACAAGAGACCCAGTACTTC.

V usage is TRBV10-3 and J usage is TRBJ2-4, with TRBD1 identical over 10 bases. Germline trimming cut 6 bases from V and 9 bases from J; bases unmatched to any gene: 8. The CDR3 totals 14 residues. Germline CDR1 is ENHRY and CDR2 is SYGVKD. Here the CDR3 DNA reads TGTGCCATCAGGGGGACAGGGGACGGCAGCATTCAGTACTTC. Translation: CAIRGTGDGSIQYF.

V is TRBV19 and J is TRBJ1-2; 7 bases map to TRBD1. The V gene's germline CDR1 is LNHDA and CDR2 SQIVND (reference sequence). Losses at the gene ends were 6 bases for V and 4 bases for J; bases not matched to a gene: 8. The CDR3 spans 14 residues. The CDR3 DNA reads as TGTGCCAGTAGCATGGGGGGGACAGTCTATGGCTACACCTTC. It translates to CASSMGGTVYGYTF.

There are many counts of this clonotype. A much larger clone differs by one base, so this may be a read error. This chain uses TRBV10-1 with TRBJ2-7; 12 bases match TRBD2. The CDR3 contains 15 residues. The trim removed 8 bases at V and 7 bases at J, leaving 12 bases unmatched. Germline-derived CDR1 and CDR2 are WNHNN and SYGVQD (reference sequence). The CDR3 coding sequence is TGCGCCAGCGGTCAGACTAGCGGGGGAGTTAATGAGCAGTACTTC. The encoded protein is CASGQTSGGVNEQYF.

This chain connects TRBV12-3 or TRBV12-4 to TRBJ1-2; D uncertain. V was trimmed by 5 bases and J by 8 bases, leaving 18 bases between them. The CDR3 contains 14 residues. CDR3 coding DNA: TGTGCCAGCAGTCCATGGACGGTCGGCGGAGGCTACACCTTC. This gives the protein CASSPWTVGGGYTF.

This chain joins TRBV6-2 or TRBV6-3 and TRBJ2-6; D gene uncertain. Germline CDR1 reads MNHEY; CDR2 reads SVGEGT. The ends were cut back, 6 bases at V and 3 bases at J, with 6 bases in the middle. CDR3 length equals 13 residues. The CDR3 sequence: CASSPYGANVLTF. The CDR3 coding sequence is TGTGCCAGCAGCCCGTATGGGGCCAACGTCCTGACTTTC.

The chain employs TRBV25-1 and TRBJ2-7; D may be TRBD1 (6 bases). This CDR3 has 13 amino acids. V dropped 11 bases and J dropped 2 bases, with 16 bases sitting between them. Germline V CDR1 and CDR2: MGHDK, SYGVNS. This CDR3 is CARRQALPYEQYF. CDR3 nucleotide sequence: TGTGCCCGCCGACAGGCGCTACCCTACGAGCAGTACTTC.